These 24 T cell receptor beta chains came from one sample sequenced in a study of graft-versus-host responses after intestinal transplantation. Once graft tissue had been processed, intraepithelial and lamina propria lymphocytes were released. Some clones are missing from TCRdb's copy, which holds only in-frame ones; the method was immunoSEQ multiplex PCR. This table has under 75,000 clones, roughly 89% appearing once. The material sequenced was ileum tissue, taken 357 days after transplant. These TCRs come from a human patient who received an intestinal transplant, so some T cells may come from the graft donor.

This clone showed up just once. This sequence joins TRBV7-3 and TRBJ2-1, with D unclear. Germline values: CDR1 SGHTA, CDR2 FQGTGA. The CDR3 length is 13 residues. The V and J ends lost 6 bases and 6 bases respectively, with 12 bases between them. This chain's CDR3 is CASSQTDGNEQFF. For the CDR3, the DNA is TGTGCCAGCAGTCAAACCGACGGCAATGAGCAGTTCTTC.

On this clone: Other DNA sequences of this sample code for an identical CDR3. CDR3 in amino acids: CASSPLDSTDTQYF. CDR3 nucleotides: TGTGCCAGCAGTCCACTGGACAGCACAGATACGCAGTATTTT. This chain joins TRBV28 and TRBJ2-3; D ambiguous. The V and J ends lost 5 bases and 0 bases respectively, with 9 bases between them. Germline V CDR1 and CDR2: MDHEN, SYDVKM. The CDR3 totals 14 residues.

The V and J genes are TRBV13 and TRBJ1-2; possibly TRBD1 for D (6 bases). In germline, CDR1 is PRHDT, CDR2 FYEKMQ (reference sequence). The V end lost 0 bases, the J end lost 9 bases, and 14 bases lay between the germline ends. This CDR3 contains 14 residues. The CDR3 DNA follows: TGTGCCAGCAGCTTAGGACAGGGACCCATGAGCTACACCTTC. Translating gives CASSLGQGPMSYTF.

The chain has TRBV5-1 and TRBJ2-7, with D hard to call. This CDR3 is built from 15 residues. Germline CDR1 is SGHRS and CDR2 is YFSETQ. V lost 1 base, J lost 1 base, and 12 bases lay in between. DNA of the CDR3: TGCGCCAGCAGCTTGAAGGGCAGGAATTCCTACGAGCAGTACTTC. Protein sequence: CASSLKGRNSYEQYF.

The V call is TRBV30, the J call TRBJ1-5; 8 bases align to TRBD1. Germline CDR1 and CDR2: GTSNPN and SVGIG (reference sequence). The V and J ends lost 6 bases and 0 bases, in that order; junction bases with no gene match: 4. The length of the CDR3 is 14 residues. CDR3 protein: CACQGASSNQPQHF. DNA of the CDR3: TGTGCCTGTCAGGGGGCGAGTAGCAATCAGCCCCAGCATTTT.

In this sample, this clone turned up a few times. This chain joins TRBV13 and TRBJ2-7; no firm D call. The CDR3 has 13 amino acids. Germline V gene sequence: CDR1 PRHDT, CDR2 FYEKMQ (reference sequence). Trimming took 2 bases from V and 3 from J, leaving 8 bases between them. CDR3 sequence reads: CASSLSSHYEQYF. The CDR3 nucleotides are TGTGCCAGCAGCTTAAGCAGCCACTACGAGCAGTACTTC.

The V call is TRBV5-5, the J call TRBJ2-1, with 11 bases lining up with TRBD2. Looked up from germline, CDR1 is SGHKS and CDR2 is YYEKEE (reference sequence). The CDR3 runs to 13 residues. With V trimmed by 4 bases and J by 7 bases, 1 base remained unmatched. CDR3 residues: CASSTSGRNEQFF. The CDR3 DNA follows: TGTGCCAGCAGCACTAGCGGGAGAAATGAGCAGTTCTTC.

DNA for the CDR3: TGCGCCAGCAGCCAGGACTACAGGGGAACAGATACGCAGTATTTT. Translated: CASSQDYRGTDTQYF. The chain has TRBV4-1 and TRBJ2-3; D is possibly TRBD1 (7 bases). The CDR3 loop spans 15 amino acids. Germline lookup yields CDR1 MGHRA and CDR2 YSYEKL. With 3 bases removed from V and 3 bases from J, the gap between germline ends came to 13 bases.

The gene calls are TRBV5-1 and TRBJ2-7; 13 positions agree with TRBD2. CDR1 is SGHRS and CDR2 is YFSETQ in the germline V gene. J was trimmed by 6 bases and V by 0 bases; bases with no gene match: 12. This CDR3 is built from 18 residues. In DNA form, the CDR3 reads TGCGCCAGCAGCTTGGAACTAGCGGGAGGGCCAGCAAAGAGCGAGCAGTACTTC. Protein product: CASSLELAGGPAKSEQYF.

This chain joins TRBV2 and TRBJ2-7, with D unresolved. Germline loops: CDR1 SNHLY, CDR2 FYNNEI. CDR3 length equals 13 residues. Trimming took 4 bases from V and 2 from J, leaving 9 bases between them. As DNA, the CDR3 is TGTGCCAGCAGTGTACGGCGGACCTACGAGCAGTACTTC. Translation gives CASSVRRTYEQYF.

The V gene is TRBV27, the J gene TRBJ2-2; 7 bases match TRBD2. CDR3 size: 16 residues. Germline CDR1 reads MNHEY; CDR2 reads SMNVEV (reference sequence). V gave up 8 bases and J gave up 5 bases; unmatched junction bases: 14. CDR3 amino acids: CASLANGLVGTGELFF. Here the CDR3 DNA reads TGTGCCAGCTTAGCCAATGGACTAGTGGGGACCGGGGAGCTGTTTTTT.

The rearrangement links TRBV6-5 to TRBJ2-3; D is possibly TRBD1 (5 bases). CDR1 and CDR2 from the germline V gene are MNHEY and SVGAGI. Trimming removed 5 bases at V and 2 bases at J, with 14 bases between. The CDR3 has 15 amino acids. The CDR3 spells CASSRSQGATDTQYF. The CDR3 bases are TGTGCCAGCAGTAGATCCCAAGGGGCCACAGATACGCAGTATTTT.

This sequence joins TRBV6-4 and TRBJ1-2; tentative D call: TRBD1 (5 bases). The germline gives CDR1 MRHNA, CDR2 SNTAGT. V lost 5 bases, J lost 4 bases, and 14 bases lay in between. The length of the CDR3 is 14 residues. The CDR3 nucleotides read TGTGCCAGCAGTACGATGGGGGGGATCTATGGCTACACCTTC. Its translation is CASSTMGGIYGYTF.

The chain has TRBV7-9 and TRBJ2-7, with 7 nucleotides matching TRBD1. The CDR3 is made up of 16 amino acids. Germline V gene data show CDR1 as SEHNR and CDR2 as FQNEAQ (reference sequence). The V gene end was trimmed by 5 bases and the J gene end by 2 bases; junction bases not matched to a gene: 12. CDR3 residues: CASSTPTGPKAYEQYF. Here the CDR3 DNA reads TGTGCCAGCAGCACCCCGACAGGGCCGAAGGCCTACGAGCAGTACTTC.

The chain has TRBV7-3 and TRBJ2-7, with TRBD2 matching over 10 bases. CDR3 size: 16 residues. Germline CDR1 and CDR2: SGHTA and FQGTGA. J was trimmed by 2 bases and V by 4 bases; bases with no gene match: 8. CDR3 loop: CASSSDSGRVPYEQYF. Here the CDR3 DNA reads TGTGCCAGCAGCTCCGACAGCGGGAGGGTCCCCTACGAGCAGTACTTC.

The chain has TRBV6-5 and TRBJ1-1; 9 bases map to TRBD1. V dropped 6 bases and J dropped 3; count of bases not matched to a gene: 5. This CDR3 comprises 14 residues. The germline gives CDR1 MNHEY, CDR2 SVGAGI. The CDR3, as DNA: TGTGCCAGCAGAAACGGACAGGGGTACACTGAAGCTTTCTTT. Residues: CASRNGQGYTEAFF.

The chain is built from TRBV4-1 and TRBJ2-5; D possibly corresponds to TRBD1 (5 bases). V was shortened by 3 bases and J by 3 bases, with 14 bases between the two germline ends. The CDR3 is made up of 15 amino acids. Germline loops: CDR1 MGHRA, CDR2 YSYEKL. The DNA for the CDR3 is TGCGCCAGCAGCCAGGCAGGGCTCCGGGAAGAGACCCAGTACTTC. Protein: CASSQAGLREETQYF.

The chain carries TRBV7-9 and TRBJ2-2, with D maybe TRBD2 (6 bases). Trimming stripped 5 bases from V and 0 bases from J, with 16 bases between. Germline V gene lookup returns CDR1 SEHNR and CDR2 FQNEAQ (reference sequence). The CDR3 length is 17 residues. The CDR3, as DNA: TGTGCCAGCAGCCCAACCTTCCGACTAGCGAACACCGGGGAGCTGTTTTTT. Translating it yields CASSPTFRLANTGELFF.

This chain uses TRBV29-1 with TRBJ2-5, with TRBD1 matching over 9 bases. V dropped 7 bases and J dropped 5; count of bases not matched to a gene: 5. The CDR3 spans 12 residues. Germline V gene data show CDR1 as SQVTM and CDR2 as ANQGSEA. The chain's CDR3 is CSGGTGKETQYF. DNA for the CDR3: TGCAGCGGAGGGACAGGGAAGGAGACCCAGTACTTC.

The CDR3 sequence: CASSPTGGSGNTIYF. In DNA, the CDR3 is TGTGCCAGCAGTCCGACAGGGGGCTCTGGAAACACCATATATTTT. The V and J genes are TRBV28 and TRBJ1-3, with 9 bases aligning to TRBD1. After removal of 5 bases from V and 0 bases from J, the junction contained 2 bases not matched to a gene. The CDR3 is 15 amino acids. Germline CDR1 and CDR2: MDHEN and SYDVKM.

V and J are TRBV5-1 and TRBJ1-6, with TRBD1 as a possible D gene (6 bases). Germline CDR1 and CDR2: SGHRS and YFSETQ. The germline V and J ends were trimmed by 0 bases and 5 bases, with 18 bases remaining between them. The CDR3 spans 18 residues. In nucleotides, the CDR3 is TGCGCCAGCAGCTTGGGCCCCTCGACAGGCGCCAATAATTCACCCCTCCACTTT. This sequence encodes CASSLGPSTGANNSPLHF.

This chain uses TRBV10-3 with TRBJ1-2; maybe TRBD1 (6 bases). CDR1 and CDR2 from the germline V gene are ENHRY and SYGVKD. The CDR3 loop spans 15 amino acids. V shed 2 bases and J shed 4 bases, with 14 bases lying between them. Here the CDR3 reads CAISEQDRFVYGYTF. CDR3 sequence (DNA): TGTGCCATCAGTGAGCAAGACAGGTTCGTCTATGGCTACACCTTC.

This clone was detected only once. V usage is TRBV5-1 and J usage is TRBJ2-5; TRBD2 aligns across 8 bases. Germline trimming cut 5 bases from V and 5 bases from J; bases unmatched to any gene: 5. Germline CDR1 reads SGHRS; CDR2 reads YFSETQ. This CDR3 contains 13 residues. Here the CDR3 reads CASRLAGRETQYF. In DNA form, the CDR3 reads TGCGCCAGCAGATTAGCGGGACGGGAGACCCAGTACTTC. Full variable domain (missing parts from reference TRBV5-1 and TRBJ2-5): KAGVTQTPRYLIKTRGQQVTLSCSPISGHRSVSWYQQTPGQGLQFLFEYFSETQRNKGNFPGRFSGRQFSNSRSEMNVSTLELGDSALYLCASRLAGRETQYFGPGTRLLVL.

This chain uses TRBV19 with TRBJ2-1; perhaps TRBD2 as D (5 bases). Germline CDR1 is LNHDA and CDR2 is SQIVND (reference sequence). Trimming cost V 1 base and J 0 bases, with 7 bases left between them. The CDR3 sequence is 15 residues long. CDR3 sequence: CASSIGGFSYNEQFF. CDR3 sequence (DNA): TGTGCCAGTAGTATAGGCGGGTTCTCCTACAATGAGCAGTTCTTC.